The 28 T cell receptor beta chains in this list originate from one sample, sequenced in a study of cytomegalovirus exposure and HLA in healthy donors. Primers for the PCR totalled 60 Vbeta and 13 Jbeta. Generated by immunoSEQ multiplex PCR, the TCRdb table keeps only in-frame clones and is missing some. The data contain some 130,000 clones, roughly 83% of them singletons. Material: PBMCs. These receptors were taken from a man in his late teens or twenties in good health and CMV-seronegative.

The chain is built from TRBV5-1 and TRBJ1-6, with 9 bases matching TRBD1. The CDR3 covers 16 residues. The germline V gene encodes CDR1 SGHRS and CDR2 YFSETQ. V was pared by 4 bases and J by 5 bases, with 7 bases of the junction left unmatched. In DNA form, the CDR3 reads TGCGCCAGCAGCCCCGGACAGGGGTTCGATAATTCACCCCTCCACTTT. This translates into CASSPGQGFDNSPLHF. Based on the CDR3 plus reference TRBV5-1 and TRBJ1-6, the full variable domain is KAGVTQTPRYLIKTRGQQVTLSCSPISGHRSVSWYQQTPGQGLQFLFEYFSETQRNKGNFPGRFSGRQFSNSRSEMNVSTLELGDSALYLCASSPGQGFDNSPLHFGNGTRLTVT.

V is TRBV30 and J is TRBJ1-5, with D perhaps matching TRBD1 (6 bases). V was shortened by 1 base and J by 3 bases, with 10 bases between the two germline ends. The CDR3 spans 14 residues. CDR1 is GTSNPN and CDR2 is SVGIG in the germline V gene (reference sequence). CDR3: CAWSGTAYNQPQHF. The CDR3 region has the DNA TGTGCCTGGAGTGGGACAGCTTACAATCAGCCCCAGCATTTT.

This clone was picked up a small number of times. V usage is TRBV4-1 and J usage is TRBJ1-1, with D unresolved. This CDR3 has 13 amino acids. Germline loops: CDR1 MGHRA, CDR2 YSYEKL. Between the trimmed V and J ends, which lost 4 bases and 3 bases, there was a span of 9 bases. CDR3 sequence reads: CASSLQRDTEAFF. CDR3 nucleotides: TGCGCCAGCAGCCTGCAGCGGGACACTGAAGCTTTCTTT.

This chain uses TRBV6-1 with TRBJ1-4; 7 nucleotides agree with TRBD1. Germline values: CDR1 MNHNS, CDR2 SASEGT. The CDR3 is 17 amino acids. V trimming: 3 bases; J trimming: 7 bases; junction bases outside the gene matches: 14. CDR3 region: CASSEGAGGSSTEKLFF. For the CDR3, the DNA is TGTGCCAGCAGTGAGGGGGCAGGGGGATCGTCTACTGAAAAACTGTTTTTT.

The rearrangement joins TRBV6-4 to TRBJ2-1; TRBD2 aligns across 9 bases. The CDR3 has 17 residues. The V gene end was trimmed by 4 bases and the J gene end by 1 base; junction bases not matched to a gene: 8. CDR1 is MRHNA, CDR2 SNTAGT, per germline. This chain's CDR3 is CASSGRREGQSYNEQFF. In nucleotides, the CDR3 is TGTGCCAGCAGTGGTCGGCGGGAGGGCCAGTCCTACAATGAGCAGTTCTTC.

Concerning this clone itself: An end of the junction differs from the germline gene, which may be a read error. The V and J genes are TRBV4-2 and TRBJ2-1, with TRBD1 as a possible D gene (5 bases). CDR3 length: 15 amino acids. Germline CDR1 is LGHNA and CDR2 is YNFKEQ. The CDR3 spells CAGSQEVGPTGTPFF. The CDR3 nucleotides read TGTGCCGGCAGCCAAGAGGTAGGACCCACAGGCACCCCTTTCTTC.

V is TRBV29-1 and J is TRBJ1-2, with 9 bases identical to TRBD1. CDR1 and CDR2 (germline): SQVTM, ANQGSEA. V dropped 4 bases and J dropped 8; count of bases not matched to a gene: 8. The CDR3 runs 13 residues. The CDR3 here is CSVGGQGGEGYTF. The CDR3 DNA is TGCAGCGTTGGGGGACAGGGAGGCGAAGGCTACACCTTC.

The V call is TRBV18, the J call TRBJ2-3; D gene uncertain. Germline CDR1 is KGHSH and CDR2 is LQKENI. CDR3 length: 11 amino acids. V lost 8 bases and J 2 bases, leaving 5 bases between the germline ends. The CDR3 spells CASPSTDTQYF. For the CDR3, the DNA is TGTGCCAGCCCATCCACAGATACGCAGTATTTT.

The V and J genes are TRBV10-2 and TRBJ2-1; 10 bases are a match to TRBD2. The V gene end was trimmed by 6 bases and the J gene end by 9 bases; junction bases not matched to a gene: 14. CDR1 WSHSY and CDR2 SAAADI come from the germline V gene. The CDR3 has 16 amino acids. The CDR3 nucleotides read TGCGCCAGCAGCGCGCAGCTAGCGGGAGTCTGGGGTGAGCAGTTCTTC. Protein sequence: CASSAQLAGVWGEQFF.

V and J are TRBV5-1 and TRBJ1-1; perhaps TRBD1 as D (6 bases). The V end lost 4 bases, the J end lost 6 bases, and 16 bases lay between the germline ends. Germline lookup yields CDR1 SGHRS and CDR2 YFSETQ. CDR3 length equals 14 residues. The CDR3 loop is CASSGRDIGSEAFF. For the CDR3, the DNA is TGCGCCAGCAGCGGAAGGGACATCGGCTCTGAAGCTTTCTTT.

The table lists this clone with a few counts. V and J are TRBV19 and TRBJ1-5; 10 nucleotides agree with TRBD1. CDR3 size: 16 residues. CDR1 LNHDA and CDR2 SQIVND come from the germline V gene (reference sequence). With V trimmed by 6 bases and J by 5 bases, 10 bases remained unmatched. The CDR3 DNA follows: TGTGCCAGTAGAACAGCCGGGACAGGGGACGATCAGCCCCAGCATTTT. As protein: CASRTAGTGDDQPQHF.

The chain employs TRBV10-3 and TRBJ2-1; 13 nucleotides agree with TRBD2. CDR1 is ENHRY and CDR2 is SYGVKD in the germline V gene. The ends lost 3 bases at V and 3 bases at J; junction bases unmatched: 5. This CDR3 is built from 17 residues. The CDR3 reads CAISDGGTSGIYNEQFF. DNA of the CDR3: TGTGCCATCAGTGACGGCGGGACTAGCGGGATCTACAATGAGCAGTTCTTC.

This chain joins TRBV2 and TRBJ2-3; TRBD2 aligns across 8 bases. Looked up from germline, CDR1 is SNHLY and CDR2 is FYNNEI. The J segment lost 1 base and the V segment lost 5 bases, leaving 2 bases of the junction unmatched. This CDR3 has 14 amino acids. The DNA of the CDR3 is TGTGCCAGCAGTAAGACTAGCGGCACAGATACGCAGTATTTT. Its protein is CASSKTSGTDTQYF.

This chain links TRBV4-1 with TRBJ2-1, with 7 bases matching TRBD2. Germline V CDR1 and CDR2: MGHRA, YSYEKL. J lost 1 base, V lost 3 bases, and 9 bases had no gene match. This CDR3 contains 17 residues. The CDR3 nucleotides read TGCGCCAGCAGCCACGTTAGCGGGCGGGGATCCTACAATGAGCAGTTCTTC. Amino acids: CASSHVSGRGSYNEQFF.

Comment on this clone: One junction end disagrees with the germline gene, perhaps due to a read error. Other DNA variants within this sample encode the same CDR3. The CDR3 reads CASSVDGQSNQPQHF. CDR3 in DNA: TGCGCCAGCAGCGTCGACGGACAGTCCAATCAGCCCCAGCACTTT. The chain links TRBV5-1 to TRBJ1-5; a weak D match, TRBD1 (6 bases). Germline CDR1 SGHRS, CDR2 YFSETQ. The length of the CDR3 is 15 residues.

This clone was detected only a few times. The gene calls are TRBV4-3 and TRBJ2-7; TRBD1 is a possible D gene (7 bases). The CDR3 covers 14 residues. Trimming took off 3 bases at V and 3 bases at J, with 12 bases between the two ends. Germline V gives CDR1 LGHNA, CDR2 YSLEER. The CDR3 protein is CASSQTGRYYEQYF. In DNA form, the CDR3 reads TGCGCCAGCAGCCAGACAGGGAGGTACTACGAGCAGTACTTC.

The rearrangement uses TRBV10-3 and TRBJ1-2; 10 bases are a match to TRBD1. The CDR3 extends over 15 amino acids. The J segment lost 7 bases and the V segment lost 2 bases, leaving 7 bases of the junction unmatched. Germline-derived CDR1 and CDR2 are ENHRY and SYGVKD. DNA for the CDR3: TGTGCCATCAGTGAGCTGGACAGGGGGAGAAGTGGCTACACCTTC. It codes for CAISELDRGRSGYTF.

This clone was counted a few times. The rearrangement links TRBV30 to TRBJ1-2; 7 bases are shared with TRBD1. V shed 3 bases, J shed 5 bases, and the junction held 0 bases outside the gene matches. The germline V gene encodes CDR1 GTSNPN and CDR2 SVGIG (reference sequence). CDR3 length equals 11 residues. CDR3 in amino acids: CAWRTGYGYTF. The DNA for the CDR3 is TGTGCCTGGAGGACAGGGTATGGCTACACCTTC.

CDR3 coding DNA: TGTGCCAGCAGTCCTTGGGGCAGGGGTGAAAAACTGTTTTTT. Amino acids: CASSPWGRGEKLFF. J is TRBJ1-4 and V is TRBV27; TRBD1 might be the D (6 bases). The CDR3 loop spans 14 amino acids. The germline V gene has CDR1 MNHEY and CDR2 SMNVEV (reference sequence). Between the trimmed V and J ends, which lost 5 bases and 7 bases, there was a span of 14 bases.

V is TRBV4-2 and J is TRBJ2-2; 10 nucleotides match TRBD2. Germline CDR1 and CDR2: LGHNA and YNFKEQ. J lost 3 bases, V lost 2 bases, and 6 bases had no gene match. This CDR3 contains 17 residues. As DNA, the CDR3 is TGTGCCAGCAGCCAATCGAAAGCGGGAGGGGACACCGGGGAGCTGTTTTTT. This sequence encodes CASSQSKAGGDTGELFF.

This sequence joins TRBV27 and TRBJ2-7; TRBD1 matches 8 bases. The ends lost 6 bases at V and 0 bases at J; junction bases unmatched: 1. The CDR3 length is 13 residues. Per germline, CDR1 MNHEY and CDR2 SMNVEV (reference sequence). This chain's CDR3 is CASSRGPSYEQYV. The CDR3 nucleotides are TGTGCCAGCAGCAGGGGGCCCTCCTACGAGCAGTACGTC.

The V gene is TRBV30, the J gene TRBJ2-1; D is uncertain. V was cut by 0 bases and J by 0 bases, with 12 bases left in between. CDR1 and CDR2 from the germline V gene are GTSNPN and SVGIG (reference sequence). The CDR3 spans 16 residues. The CDR3 bases are TGTGCCTGGAGTGTATTGGCGGAAAGCTCCTACAATGAGCAGTTCTTC. This codes for CAWSVLAESSYNEQFF.

The chain employs TRBV5-1 and TRBJ1-3; perhaps TRBD1 as D (5 bases). V was pared by 6 bases and J by 4 bases, with 17 bases between. Per germline, CDR1 SGHRS and CDR2 YFSETQ. The CDR3 is 15 residues long. The CDR3 here is CASTHGQTSGNTIYF. The CDR3 DNA sequence: TGCGCCAGCACCCACGGACAAACGTCAGGAAACACCATATATTTT.

J is TRBJ2-1 and V is TRBV27; 8 bases align to TRBD2. Germline CDR1 is MNHEY and CDR2 is SMNVEV (reference sequence). The CDR3 is 15 amino acids. After removal of 6 bases from V and 4 bases from J, the junction contained 8 bases not matched to a gene. Here the CDR3 reads CASSLAGGSYNEQFF. The CDR3 DNA reads TGTGCCAGCAGCCTGGCGGGAGGTTCGTACAATGAGCAGTTCTTC.

The chain joins TRBV29-1 to TRBJ1-1; D possibly corresponds to TRBD1 (5 bases). Germline V gives CDR1 SQVTM, CDR2 ANQGSEA. The CDR3 is 12 amino acids. V shed 5 bases and J shed 5 bases, with 12 bases lying between them. CDR3 in DNA: TGCAGCGTTCAATCAGACAGAACTGAAGCTTTCTTT. Protein sequence: CSVQSDRTEAFF.

Comment on this clone: Other DNA sequences in this sample translate to the same CDR3. The gene calls are TRBV2 and TRBJ1-1, with TRBD1 matching 7 bases. Germline lookup yields CDR1 SNHLY and CDR2 FYNNEI. CDR3 size: 14 residues. The V gene end was trimmed by 3 bases and the J gene end by 1 base; junction bases not matched to a gene: 2. CDR3 DNA: TGTGCCAGCAGTGAGGCAGGGGGGAACACTGAAGCTTTCTTT. Its protein is CASSEAGGNTEAFF.

This clone occurred a few times. The CDR3 region is CTRGWGAGGPETQYF. The CDR3 nucleotides read TGCACCAGGGGGTGGGGCGCGGGAGGGCCTGAGACCCAGTACTTC. The chain is built from TRBV1 and TRBJ2-5; TRBD2, as called in the table, went unchecked against the DNA. TRBV1 is noted as a pseudogene. The CDR3 spans 15 residues.

V is TRBV7-9 and J is TRBJ1-5; D gene ambiguous. Per germline, CDR1 SEHNR and CDR2 FQNEAQ (reference sequence). The length of the CDR3 is 14 residues. V shed 11 bases and J shed 2 bases, with 16 bases lying between them. For the CDR3, the DNA is TGTGCCGTCAGTGAGTATGGAGGCAATCAGCCCCAGCATTTT. Amino acid sequence: CAVSEYGGNQPQHF.